The clone carrying this T cell receptor beta chain was counted a few times. Its antigen is as yet unknown. These data originate in a study of T cell responses to AZD1222 COVID-19 vaccine. Analysis merged second doses at about 4 or about 12 weeks. Study-wide results and limits: Researchers report vaccine-associated CD4 TCRs spanning spike, with dominance at 160-218 and 743-854. Repertoire sampling occurred only after the peak T cell response.

This table comes from immunoSEQ multiplex PCR, and its TCRdb copy is limited to in-frame clones, with some not included. The repertoire holds some 69,000 clones, with over 80% as singletons. Germline lookup yields CDR1 SQVTM and CDR2 ANQGSEA. This CDR3 comprises 13 residues. V was clipped by 7 bases and J by 2 bases, with 15 bases between them. This specimen was peripheral blood, taken 28 days after the second AZD1222 dose. This chain uses TRBV29-1 with TRBJ2-7; no firm D call. The receptor was derived from an adult who received the AZD1222 COVID-19 vaccine. CDR3 in DNA: TGCAGCGCCCGGCCCCCCGGAACCTACGAGCAGTACTTC. It translates to CSARPPGTYEQYF.